This entry is about one T cell receptor (beta chain). What it binds is not known. The CDR3 has 16 amino acids. CDR1 SEHNR and CDR2 FQNEAQ come from the germline V gene (reference sequence). V dropped 8 bases and J dropped 2 bases, with 21 bases sitting between them. The data stem from a study of cytotoxic CD8 clonotypes in ibrutinib-treated CLL. For the study at large: After a median around 11 months on treatment (6 to 36), response samples were drawn. Averaging across samples gave around 260,000 productive templates and tens of thousands of productive rearrangements.

TCRdb's table, derived via immunoSEQ multiplex PCR, lists solely in-frame clones and lacks some. There are about 160,000 clones in the sample; 84% occur only once, and 4.6% lies in the top ten. General study points: Public clonotypes were rare and shrank or held steady on treatment. Baseline clonality was higher than in age-matched healthy donors and moved in step with circulating CD8+ T-cell counts.

The sequences come from PBMCs, collected after 24 months of ibrutinib treatment. V gene TRBV7-9 combines with J gene TRBJ1-2; weak D call: TRBD1 (5 bases). This receptor was obtained from a human donor with chronic lymphocytic leukemia. The CDR3 loop reads CASQGWDTTLNYGYTF. As DNA, the CDR3 is TGTGCCAGCCAGGGTTGGGATACCACTCTGAACTATGGCTACACCTTC.